This T cell receptor beta chain is from a study of neoadjuvant anti-PD-1 for oral cavity cancer. Note on this clone: Its antigen is unidentified.

Some clones are missing from TCRdb's copy, which holds only in-frame ones; the method was immunoSEQ multiplex PCR. The table shows over 65,000 clones, with around 85% occurring only once. As for time point: after neoadjuvant nivolumab, at surgical resection. Study-wide results and limits: PBMC Gini-index clonality exceeded responders' in non-responders post-nivolumab.

This sample comprised PBMCs, obtained after nivolumab (anti-PD-1) treatment. The receptor comes from a person aged 35-79 years with oral cavity squamous cell carcinoma.

The CDR3 coding sequence is TGTGCCAGTAGTATGCAGGGGAATCAGCCCCAGCATTTT. It translates to CASSMQGNQPQHF. The chain carries TRBV19 and TRBJ1-5; perhaps TRBD1 as D (6 bases). This CDR3 is built from 13 residues. V dropped 3 bases and J dropped 4 bases, with 7 bases sitting between them. The V gene's germline CDR1 is LNHDA and CDR2 SQIVND (reference sequence).